The 6 T cell receptor beta chains reported below all come from one sample, sequenced in a study of shared clonotypes between healthy human individuals. The protocol was immunoSEQ multiplex PCR, while the TCRdb copy is restricted to in-frame clones and leaves out a portion. Counted here are about 2.3 million clones, about 90% occurring once; the ten biggest clones make up 0.3% to 0.45%. Sequenced material: naive CD4+ T cells from PBMCs. Regarding subset: CD45RA+ positively selected. The receptors derive from a man aged 18-30 years in good health. Some clones in this sample may be carry-over from other donors' samples.

The V gene is TRBV11-2, the J gene TRBJ2-7, with D possibly called TRBD1 or TRBD2 (5 bases each). This CDR3 spans 18 amino acids. V was shortened by 4 bases and J by 0 bases, with 22 bases between the two germline ends. Germline V CDR1 and CDR2: SGHAT, FQNNGV. CDR3 DNA sequence: TGTGCCAGCAGCTCCCGGGGTGACCAGGGCCCCTACTCCTACGAGCAGTACTTC. Amino acids: CASSSRGDQGPYSYEQYF.

The V call is TRBV30, the J call TRBJ2-3, with TRBD2 matching 9 bases. Germline trimming cut 3 bases from V and 6 bases from J; bases unmatched to any gene: 7. CDR1 and CDR2 (germline): GTSNPN, SVGIG (reference sequence). This CDR3 has 14 amino acids. The CDR3 spells CAWRTSGGGDTQYF. For the CDR3, the DNA is TGTGCCTGGAGGACTAGCGGTGGGGGGGATACGCAGTATTTT. Looking up the rest from reference TRBV30 and TRBJ2-3 gives the full variable domain: SQTIHQWPATLVQPVGSPLSLECTVEGTSNPNLYWYRQAAGRGLQLLFYSVGIGQISSEVPQNLSASRPQDRQFILSSKKLLLSDSGFYLCAWRTSGGGDTQYFGPGTRLTVL.

This chain connects TRBV7-2 to TRBJ2-7, with D perhaps given as TRBD1 or TRBD2 (5 bases each). The V end lost 1 base, the J end lost 2 bases, and 12 bases lay between the germline ends. The CDR3 length is 15 residues. Germline values: CDR1 SGHTA, CDR2 FQGNSA. This CDR3 is CASSLEGDGTYEQYF. The CDR3 DNA is TGTGCCAGCAGCTTAGAAGGGGACGGGACCTACGAGCAGTACTTC.

The chain couples TRBV27 to TRBJ1-5, with D uncertain. Looked up from germline, CDR1 is MNHEY and CDR2 is SMNVEV (reference sequence). The CDR3 contains 14 residues. Trimming cost V 5 bases and J 0 bases, with 8 bases left between them. The CDR3, as DNA: TGTGCCAGCAGTCGTTCGAATAGCAATCAGCCCCAGCATTTT. Translated, it gives CASSRSNSNQPQHF.

This chain links TRBV11-1 with TRBJ2-5, with D perhaps TRBD2 (6 bases). Per germline, CDR1 SGHAT and CDR2 FQDESV (reference sequence). CDR3 size: 14 residues. Trimming took off 1 base at V and 5 bases at J, with 11 bases between the two ends. This CDR3 reads CASSLGGGEETQYF. The CDR3 region has the DNA TGTGCCAGCAGCTTAGGGGGAGGAGAGGAGACCCAGTACTTC.

In this sample, this clone turned up a few times. The chain links TRBV20-1 to TRBJ1-1; TRBD1 might be the D (5 bases). This CDR3 region has 11 residues. CDR1 is DFQATT, CDR2 SNEGSKA, per germline (reference sequence). V shed 3 bases and J shed 5 bases, with 7 bases lying between them. The CDR3 region has the DNA TGCAGTGCTAGTGACAGAACTGAAGCTTTCTTT. Its protein is CSASDRTEAFF.